This T cell receptor (beta chain) was retrieved from a study of identical twins. With template switching, a universal primer site was added, and the cDNA carried unique molecular identifiers. TCRdb passed the 5' RACE reads through MiXCR, listing each CDR3 protein once. The profile shows 700,000 or so distinct CDR3 sequences, 8.5% to 9.5% of them singletons. Everyone who donated was a healthy Caucasian. Trimming cost V 8 bases and J 2 bases, with 9 bases left between them. This CDR3 contains 12 residues. Looked up from germline, CDR1 is SNHLY and CDR2 is FYNNEI. These records were also assigned to another study, of yellow fever vaccine responses in identical twins.

The V call is TRBV2, the J call TRBJ2-5; D uncertain. Sequencing input: PBMCs. The clonotype originates from a woman aged 18-30 years in good health. The CDR3 protein is CASGVSQETQYF. The CDR3 bases are TGTGCCAGCGGGGTCTCGCAAGAGACCCAGTACTTC.